The source of this TCR beta chain is a study of shared clonotypes between healthy human individuals. Study as a whole: CD4 naive and memory got three plates each, CD8 naive two, CD8 memory one. Overall study findings and caveats: Sequencing depth was expected to influence donor clonotype sharing.

CDR1 SGHTA and CDR2 FQGNSA come from the germline V gene. This CDR3 has 17 residues. V lost 5 bases to trimming and J lost 5 bases; unmatched junction nucleotides: 8. Per the original methods: Junction-only immunoSEQ sequences carried no quality scores, so filtering differed. Clones were read by immunoSEQ multiplex PCR, and TCRdb kept only the in-frame ones, dropping some. The V and J calls and the clone size are those of that table, but D and trimming were determined from the DNA. The profile shows about 700,000 clones, 92% of them singletons. Remarks on this clone: No antigen is known for it.

Naive CD8 cells comprised CD45RO-negative, CCR7-positively selected cells, excluding terminally differentiated effector memory CD45RA+ cells. The gene calls are TRBV7-2 and TRBJ2-3; TRBD2 matches 15 bases. This sequence originates from a young man in good health. The sample taken for sequencing was naive CD8+ T cells sorted from blood. In nucleotides, the CDR3 is TGTGCCAGCAGCCCTGGACTAGCGGGAGGGCTTCAAGATACGCAGTATTTT. It is translated as CASSPGLAGGLQDTQYF.